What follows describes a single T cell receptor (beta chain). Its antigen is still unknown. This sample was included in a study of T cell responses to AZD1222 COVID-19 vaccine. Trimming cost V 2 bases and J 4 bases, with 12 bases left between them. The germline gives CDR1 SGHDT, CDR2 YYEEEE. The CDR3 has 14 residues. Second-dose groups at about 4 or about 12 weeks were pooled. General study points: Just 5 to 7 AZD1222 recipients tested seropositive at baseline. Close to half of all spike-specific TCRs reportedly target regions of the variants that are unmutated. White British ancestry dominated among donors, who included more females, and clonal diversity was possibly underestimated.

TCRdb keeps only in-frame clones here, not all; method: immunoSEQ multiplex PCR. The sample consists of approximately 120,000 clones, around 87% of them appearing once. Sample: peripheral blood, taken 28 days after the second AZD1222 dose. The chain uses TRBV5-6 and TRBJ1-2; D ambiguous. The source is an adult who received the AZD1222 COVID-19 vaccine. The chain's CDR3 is CASSLPGTPYGYTF. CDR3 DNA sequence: TGTGCCAGCAGCTTACCAGGTACTCCCTATGGCTACACCTTC.